Below, 20 T cell receptor beta chains from the same sample are listed, as sequenced in a study of T-cell reconstitution after alpha-beta-depleted transplantation in children. Unique molecular identifiers were used to barcode this TCRbeta library. One entry per CDR3 protein results from TCRdb running MiXCR on the PCR reads. The sample consists of some 300,000 distinct CDR3 sequences, 10% of them appearing once. This specimen was PBMCs, taken before TCRalphabeta/CD19-depleted stem cell transplant. The receptors were gathered from a boy less than two years old with acute myeloid leukemia, due to receive a stem cell transplant.

Many counts were recorded for this clonotype. The V gene is TRBV28, the J gene TRBJ2-1; 7 bases agree with TRBD2. In germline, CDR1 is MDHEN, CDR2 SYDVKM. The CDR3 totals 14 residues. Unmatched junction bases numbered 8, after V lost 5 bases and J lost 7 bases. DNA for the CDR3: TGTGCCAGCAGTCTGGTGGGAGGGAGGAATGAGCAGTTCTTC. Translation gives CASSLVGGRNEQFF.

The genes are TRBV27 and TRBJ2-7, with D tentatively TRBD1 (5 bases). CDR1 and CDR2 (germline): MNHEY, SMNVEV (reference sequence). Trimming removed 2 bases at V and 2 bases at J, with 13 bases between. The CDR3 loop spans 15 amino acids. CDR3 sequence: CASSLQGSGTYEQYF. CDR3 coding DNA: TGTGCCAGCAGTTTACAGGGATCAGGAACCTACGAGCAGTACTTC.

The chain couples TRBV6-1 to TRBJ1-6, with 8 bases that match TRBD1. The CDR3 length is 15 residues. CDR1 and CDR2 (germline): MNHNS, SASEGT. V dropped 7 bases and J dropped 14; count of bases not matched to a gene: 16. In DNA form, the CDR3 reads TGTGCCAGCACCTCAAAAGGGACAGGCTTTAGAGCCCTCCACTTT. Translated, it gives CASTSKGTGFRALHF.

This clonotype was counted at least ten times. The J gene is TRBJ2-7, the V gene TRBV7-9, with 8 bases identical to TRBD1. CDR1 and CDR2 (germline): SEHNR, FQNEAQ (reference sequence). V gave up 4 bases and J gave up 3 bases; unmatched junction bases: 14. This CDR3 contains 17 residues. The CDR3 is CASSSHLADRGGYEQYF. CDR3 in DNA: TGTGCCAGCAGCTCCCATCTAGCCGACAGGGGCGGCTACGAGCAGTACTTC.

This clonotype occurred many times. The V call is TRBV6-8, the J call TRBJ1-1; D remains unclear. This CDR3 contains 15 residues. The germline V and J ends were trimmed by 2 bases and 1 base, with 11 bases remaining between them. Per the germline V gene, CDR1 is MNHGY and CDR2 is SAAAGT. The CDR3 here is CASSYPPGRNTEAFF. The CDR3 DNA follows: TGTGCCAGCAGTTACCCCCCGGGAAGGAACACTGAAGCTTTCTTT.

This clonotype was recorded at least ten times. The CDR3 loop reads CASSLGDRGYQETQYF. As DNA, the CDR3 is TGCGCCAGCAGCTTGGGCGACAGGGGGTACCAAGAGACCCAGTACTTC. The V gene is TRBV5-1, the J gene TRBJ2-5; 9 bases are shared with TRBD1. The CDR3 is 16 amino acids. Germline CDR1 reads SGHRS; CDR2 reads YFSETQ. J lost 0 bases, V lost 0 bases, and 3 bases had no gene match.

This clonotype was seen repeatedly, ten times or more. This chain connects TRBV13 to TRBJ2-7; D is unresolved. The CDR3 runs 15 residues. Trimming cost V 0 bases and J 4 bases, with 13 bases left between them. Per germline, CDR1 PRHDT and CDR2 FYEKMQ (reference sequence). The CDR3 DNA reads TGTGCCAGCAGCTTAGGCCTCGATAATGAATACGAGCAGTACTTC. This sequence encodes CASSLGLDNEYEQYF.

There are many counts of this clonotype. The V call is TRBV12-3 or TRBV12-4, the J call TRBJ1-6; D is ambiguous. The CDR3 sequence is 14 residues long. V gave up 6 bases and J gave up 7 bases, with 13 bases separating them. CDR3 nucleotides: TGTGCCAGCAGACTGGGTTGGGAAAATTCACCCCTCCACTTT. Its protein product is CASRLGWENSPLHF.

This clonotype was recorded many times. The genes are TRBV5-1 and TRBJ2-1; a possible D gene is TRBD1 (8 bases). The CDR3 has 14 residues. Germline CDR1 is SGHRS and CDR2 is YFSETQ. Deletions cut 4 bases from V and 7 bases from J, with 15 bases between. The CDR3 nucleotides read TGCGCCAGCAGCCAACAGGGGGAGGGGAATGAGCAGTTCTTC. This codes for CASSQQGEGNEQFF.

This chain joins TRBV7-3 and TRBJ2-7; 7 bases map to TRBD2. The germline CDR1 and CDR2 sequences are SGHTA and FQGTGA. The CDR3 totals 15 residues. With V trimmed by 0 bases and J by 3 bases, 5 bases remained unmatched. CDR3 nucleotides: TGTGCCAGCAGCTTAACAGCAGGCGGGGGCTACGAGCAGTACTTC. Translation: CASSLTAGGGYEQYF.

This clonotype has ten or more counts. This chain joins TRBV5-5 and TRBJ2-7; maybe TRBD2 (5 bases). CDR1 is SGHKS and CDR2 is YYEKEE in the germline V gene (reference sequence). The V end was cut by 3 bases, the J end by 2 bases, with 18 bases between. The CDR3 loop spans 16 amino acids. CDR3 residues: CASSYSVPRATYEQYF. The CDR3 DNA is TGTGCCAGCAGCTATTCGGTCCCGAGGGCCACCTACGAGCAGTACTTC.

This clonotype was picked up many times. The chain uses TRBV18 and TRBJ2-5; 7 bases agree with TRBD1. Per germline, CDR1 KGHSH and CDR2 LQKENI. The CDR3 is made up of 14 amino acids. V shed 3 bases, J shed 2 bases, and the junction held 3 bases outside the gene matches. The CDR3 loop is CASSPLQGQETQYF. CDR3 in DNA: TGTGCCAGCTCACCTTTACAGGGGCAAGAGACCCAGTACTTC. The full variable domain, with the rest looked up from reference TRBV18 and TRBJ2-5, is NAGVMQNPRHLVRRRGQEARLRCSPMKGHSHVYWYRQLPEEGLKFMVYLQKENIIDESGMPKERFSAEFPKEGPSILRIQQVVRGDSAAYFCASSPLQGQETQYFGPGTRLLVL.

This rearrangement joins TRBV7-9 to TRBJ2-5; 9 nucleotides align to TRBD2. CDR1 SEHNR and CDR2 FQNEAQ come from the germline V gene (reference sequence). The CDR3 is made up of 17 amino acids. The V gene end was trimmed by 1 base and the J gene end by 4 bases; junction bases not matched to a gene: 10. CDR3 loop: CASSLGAGGPRRETQYF. The CDR3 region has the DNA TGTGCCAGCAGCTTAGGGGCGGGAGGGCCTCGGAGAGAGACCCAGTACTTC. The variable domain in full, completed from reference TRBV7-9 and TRBJ2-5, reads DTGVSQNPRHKITKRGQNVTFRCDPISEHNRLYWYRQTLGQGPEFLTYFQNEAQLEKSRLLSDRFSAERPKGSFSTLEIQRTEQGDSAMYLCASSLGAGGPRRETQYFGPGTRLLVL.

This clonotype was picked up many times. The chain uses TRBV14 and TRBJ2-1, with a possible D match to TRBD2 (6 bases). The CDR3 spans 14 residues. Germline values: CDR1 SGHDN, CDR2 FVKESK. The V gene lost 5 bases and the J gene lost 7 bases, with 15 bases spanning the gap. CDR3 DNA: TGTGCCAGCAGCGTGAACCTAAGCGGGAATGAGCAGTTCTTC. Amino acid sequence: CASSVNLSGNEQFF.

This clonotype appeared many times. V usage is TRBV12-3 or TRBV12-4 and J usage is TRBJ1-3; D is possibly TRBD1 (6 bases). The CDR3 runs to 14 residues. V gave up 8 bases and J gave up 2 bases, with 13 bases separating them. CDR3 nucleotides: TGTGCCAGCGCCGCAGGGGCGACTGGAAACACCATATATTTT. This sequence encodes CASAAGATGNTIYF.

This clonotype was seen at least ten times. The chain combines TRBV6-2 or TRBV6-3 with TRBJ2-7, with 9 bases fitting TRBD1. CDR1 and CDR2 (germline): MNHEY, SVGEGT. The CDR3 covers 15 residues. The V gene end was trimmed by 7 bases and the J gene end by 1 base; junction bases not matched to a gene: 8. The chain's CDR3 is CASTTYGTGSYEQYF. CDR3 coding DNA: TGTGCCAGCACCACCTACGGGACAGGGTCCTACGAGCAGTACTTC.

As concerns this clonotype: This could be a read error, since a much larger clone is one nucleotide away. The chain carries TRBV18 and TRBJ2-3; D not certain. V was clipped by 1 base and J by 2 bases, with 10 bases between them. This CDR3 contains 15 residues. The germline V gene has CDR1 KGHSH and CDR2 LQKENI. CDR3 protein: CASSPLKGYTDTQYF. CDR3 DNA sequence: TGTGCCAGCTCACCACTGAAGGGATACACAGATACGCAGTATTTT.

This clonotype has only a few counts. The gene calls are TRBV7-2 and TRBJ2-7; 9 bases fit TRBD2. With V trimmed by 5 bases and J by 5 bases, 10 bases remained unmatched. This CDR3 is built from 15 residues. Germline lookup yields CDR1 SGHTA and CDR2 FQGNSA. CDR3 amino acids: CASSLLAGSPNEQYF. The CDR3 coding sequence is TGTGCCAGCAGCCTTCTAGCGGGAAGCCCCAACGAGCAGTACTTC.

This clonotype was seen many times. V usage is TRBV7-2 and J usage is TRBJ2-5, with TRBD1 matching over 7 bases. From germline, CDR1 is SGHTA and CDR2 FQGNSA. V lost 5 bases and J lost 3; bases outside the gene matches: 9. The CDR3 extends over 15 amino acids. CDR3 sequence reads: CASSLDLGQEETQYF. The DNA for the CDR3 is TGTGCCAGCAGCCTAGATCTCGGACAGGAAGAGACCCAGTACTTC.

The table lists this clonotype with many counts. The chain uses TRBV20-1 and TRBJ2-5; possibly TRBD1 for D (5 bases). This CDR3 has 11 residues. V was clipped by 6 bases and J by 2 bases, with 7 bases between them. From germline, CDR1 is DFQATT and CDR2 SNEGSKA (reference sequence). CDR3 protein: CSAGRQETQYF. CDR3 in DNA: TGCAGTGCGGGGCGTCAAGAGACCCAGTACTTC.